One sample yielded the 9 T cell receptor beta chains listed below, sequenced in a study of cytomegalovirus exposure and HLA in healthy donors. Both 60 Vbeta primers and 13 Jbeta primers went into the PCR. Produced via immunoSEQ multiplex PCR; TCRdb's table is partial and in-frame only. The repertoire consists of about 200,000 clones, with about 83% occurring once and the leading ten covering about 16%. Sequenced material: PBMCs. The origin of the receptors is a man aged 35 to 55 in good health and CMV-seronegative.

The J gene is TRBJ1-1, the V gene TRBV5-1; 9 nucleotides line up with TRBD1. From germline, CDR1 is SGHRS and CDR2 YFSETQ. This CDR3 is 15 amino acids long. V shed 7 bases, J shed 4 bases, and the junction held 11 bases outside the gene matches. CDR3 sequence reads: CASGHPGQGGTEAFF. The CDR3 DNA is TGCGCCAGCGGACATCCGGGACAGGGCGGCACTGAAGCTTTCTTT.

This clone was counted a few times. V gene TRBV6-5 combines with J gene TRBJ1-1; the match to TRBD1 covers 10 bases. This CDR3 has 14 residues. The germline gives CDR1 MNHEY, CDR2 SVGAGI. Unmatched junction bases numbered 6, after V lost 0 bases and J lost 11 bases. CDR3 region: CASSYSGQGVGAFF. The CDR3, as DNA: TGTGCCAGCAGTTACTCCGGACAGGGGGTGGGGGCTTTCTTT.

The CDR3 reads CASSQTPQWDRTSGANVLTF. DNA for the CDR3: TGCGCCAGCAGTCAAACGCCCCAATGGGACAGAACCTCTGGGGCCAACGTCCTGACTTTC. The V gene is TRBV23-1, the J gene TRBJ2-6, with 7 nucleotides matching TRBD1. TRBV23-1 is filed as an ORF, its function uncertain. The CDR3 sequence is 20 residues long. V shed 2 bases, J shed 0 bases, and the junction held 13 bases outside the gene matches.

The V call is TRBV5-1, the J call TRBJ2-1; D not certain. The ends were cut back, 0 bases at V and 8 bases at J, with 9 bases in the middle. Germline-derived CDR1 and CDR2 are SGHRS and YFSETQ. This CDR3 comprises 13 residues. CDR3 amino acids: CASSLASVDEQFF. The CDR3 DNA reads TGCGCCAGCAGCTTGGCCAGCGTGGATGAGCAGTTCTTC. Using reference TRBV5-1 and TRBJ2-1 for the parts outside the CDR3, the full variable domain is KAGVTQTPRYLIKTRGQQVTLSCSPISGHRSVSWYQQTPGQGLQFLFEYFSETQRNKGNFPGRFSGRQFSNSRSEMNVSTLELGDSALYLCASSLASVDEQFFGPGTRLTVL.

The rearrangement joins TRBV25-1 to TRBJ1-2, with unresolved D. V lost 3 bases to trimming and J lost 0 bases, with 11 bases between them. Germline V gene data show CDR1 as MGHDK and CDR2 as SYGVNS. The CDR3 has 15 amino acids. The chain's CDR3 is CASSDIGNANYGYTF. CDR3 bases: TGTGCCAGCAGTGATATCGGGAACGCTAACTATGGCTACACCTTC.

As regards this clone: The germline gene is not matched at one end of the junction; a read error may be the cause. The chain joins TRBV2 to TRBJ2-1; D possibly corresponds to TRBD1 (5 bases). Germline assignment: CDR1 SNHLY and CDR2 FYNNEI. CDR3 length equals 12 residues. DNA of the CDR3: TGTGCCAGCCTGACCCAGGGAATGGGTGCAATCTTC. This translates into CASLTQGMGAIF. The full variable domain, completed using reference TRBV2 and TRBJ2-1, is EPEVTQTPSHQVTQMGQEVILRCVPISNHLYFYWYRQILGQKVEFLVSFYNNEISEKSEIFDDQFSVERPDGSNFTLKIRSTKLEDSAMYFCASLTQGMGAIFGPGTRLTVL.

This clone was seen only a few times. The J gene is TRBJ1-1, the V gene TRBV4-1, with 9 bases fitting TRBD1. J lost 1 base, V lost 2 bases, and 5 bases had no gene match. Germline V gene sequence: CDR1 MGHRA, CDR2 YSYEKL. The CDR3 runs 16 residues. CDR3 loop: CASSQIPGQGNTEAFF. CDR3 DNA: TGCGCCAGCAGCCAAATCCCGGGACAGGGGAACACTGAAGCTTTCTTT.

This clone has just one count. The V and J genes are TRBV28 and TRBJ1-1, with a tentative D call TRBD1 (6 bases). The V end lost 1 base, the J end lost 3 bases, and 12 bases lay between the germline ends. The length of the CDR3 is 15 residues. Germline V gene sequence: CDR1 MDHEN, CDR2 SYDVKM. CDR3 protein: CASSLFQGLDTEAFF. Here the CDR3 DNA reads TGTGCCAGCAGTTTATTCCAGGGGCTGGACACTGAAGCTTTCTTT.

This clone has just a few counts. The chain joins TRBV9 to TRBJ2-5; weak D call: TRBD2 (5 bases). V was cut by 3 bases and J by 5 bases, with 8 bases left in between. CDR3 length equals 12 residues. The germline V gene has CDR1 SGDLS and CDR2 YYNGEE. In DNA, the CDR3 is TGTGCCAGCAGCGAGTCGGGGGAGACCCAGTACTTC. Its translation is CASSESGETQYF.